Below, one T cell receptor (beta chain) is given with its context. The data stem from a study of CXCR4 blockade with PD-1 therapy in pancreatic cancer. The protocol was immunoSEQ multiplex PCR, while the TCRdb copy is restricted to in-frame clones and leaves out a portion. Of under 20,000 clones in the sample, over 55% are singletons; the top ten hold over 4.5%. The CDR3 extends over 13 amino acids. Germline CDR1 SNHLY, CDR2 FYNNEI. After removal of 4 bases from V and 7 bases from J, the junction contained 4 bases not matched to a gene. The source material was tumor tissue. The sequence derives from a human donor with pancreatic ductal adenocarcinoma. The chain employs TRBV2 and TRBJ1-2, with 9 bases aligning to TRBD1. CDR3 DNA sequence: TGTGCCAGCAGTGGGGAGACAGGGGGTGGCTACACCTTC. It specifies CASSGETGGGYTF.